The 23 T cell receptor beta chains in this list originate from one sample, sequenced in a study of blood T cell repertoires in COVID-19. Some clones are missing from TCRdb's copy, which holds only in-frame ones; the method was immunoSEQ multiplex PCR. The table includes roughly 130,000 clones, 70% to 85% detected once. Sequenced input: peripheral blood. Source of these receptors: a woman aged 60-75 years with acute or convalescent COVID-19.

The chain has TRBV19 and TRBJ1-6; 9 nucleotides line up with TRBD1. The CDR3 consists of 13 residues. V was clipped by 8 bases and J by 10 bases; unmatched bases: 6. Germline values: CDR1 LNHDA, CDR2 SQIVND (reference sequence). DNA for the CDR3: TGTGCCAGTCACCGGGACAGGGACTCACCCCTCCACTTT. It codes for CASHRDRDSPLHF. Full variable domain (rest looked up from reference TRBV19 and TRBJ1-6): DGGITQSPKYLFRKEGQNVTLSCEQNLNHDAMYWYRQDPGQGLRLIYYSQIVNDFQKGDIAEGYSVSREKKESFPLTVTSAQKNPTAFYLCASHRDRDSPLHFGNGTRLTVT.

The chain recombines TRBV7-9 with TRBJ1-1; D is unresolved. CDR3 length: 15 residues. V lost 2 bases, J lost 0 bases, and 10 bases lay in between. CDR1 and CDR2 (germline): SEHNR, FQNEAQ (reference sequence). CDR3 nucleotide sequence: TGTGCCAGCAGCTTACAGTTAATAATGAACACTGAAGCTTTCTTT. Protein sequence: CASSLQLIMNTEAFF.

This chain joins TRBV3-1 (or the pseudogene TRBV3-2) and TRBJ1-2; D is perhaps TRBD1 (6 bases). Germline V gene data show CDR1 as LGHDT and CDR2 as YNNKEL (reference sequence). V shed 6 bases and J shed 8 bases, with 10 bases lying between them. The length of the CDR3 is 11 residues. The CDR3 here is CASRQGDGYTF. The CDR3 DNA sequence: TGTGCCAGCAGACAGGGAGACGGCTACACCTTC.

The chain combines TRBV29-1 with TRBJ2-2, with TRBD2 matching over 7 bases. Per germline, CDR1 SQVTM and CDR2 ANQGSEA. The CDR3 covers 14 residues. Trimming removed 7 bases from V and 1 base from J; junction bases left unmatched: 6. CDR3: CSASPGGNTGELFF. The DNA for the CDR3 is TGCAGCGCCAGCCCGGGGGGGAACACCGGGGAGCTGTTTTTT.

This rearrangement joins TRBV6-5 to TRBJ2-5, with D tentatively TRBD1 (6 bases). The CDR3 is 14 residues long. V was cut by 6 bases and J by 4 bases, with 15 bases left in between. Germline CDR1 is MNHEY and CDR2 is SVGAGI. The CDR3 loop is CASRQQGGGETQYF. As DNA, the CDR3 is TGTGCCAGCAGACAACAGGGTGGAGGAGAGACCCAGTACTTC.

This chain connects TRBV2 to TRBJ1-6; possibly TRBD1 for D (5 bases). This CDR3 region has 15 residues. The germline gives CDR1 SNHLY, CDR2 FYNNEI. Trimming took off 4 bases at V and 7 bases at J, with 14 bases between the two ends. CDR3 region: CASSVQAGWNSPLHF. CDR3 nucleotides: TGTGCCAGCAGTGTTCAGGCAGGGTGGAATTCACCCCTCCACTTT.

The CDR3 region has the DNA TGTGCCAGCAGCAGGGGGACGGTGAACACTGAAGCTTTCTTT. This translates into CASSRGTVNTEAFF. V usage is TRBV7-6 and J usage is TRBJ1-1; maybe TRBD1 (6 bases). This CDR3 region has 14 residues. Germline CDR1 SGHVS, CDR2 FNYEAQ. Trimming left V 5 bases short and J 0 bases short, with 10 bases between.

The rearrangement links TRBV6-1 to TRBJ2-3; D might be TRBD2 (6 bases). V shed 2 bases and J shed 2 bases, with 17 bases lying between them. CDR1 and CDR2 from the germline V gene are MNHNS and SASEGT. This CDR3 has 17 amino acids. In nucleotides, the CDR3 is TGTGCCAGCAGTGAAAGGGTGGCGGGGCCATCCACAGATACGCAGTATTTT. Its translation: CASSERVAGPSTDTQYF.

This clone was detected once. The J gene is TRBJ1-1, the V gene TRBV3-1 (or the pseudogene TRBV3-2), with D uncertain. Per the germline V gene, CDR1 is LGHDT and CDR2 is YNNKEL (reference sequence). This CDR3 spans 15 amino acids. The germline V and J ends were trimmed by 3 bases and 1 base, with 12 bases remaining between them. The CDR3 loop reads CASSHGPDPNTEAFF. CDR3 DNA: TGTGCCAGCAGCCATGGGCCCGACCCGAACACTGAAGCTTTCTTT.

The chain joins TRBV6-5 to TRBJ1-5, with D tentatively TRBD1 (6 bases). This CDR3 region has 15 residues. Trimming pared 0 bases from V and 2 bases from J, leaving 8 bases between. Germline CDR1 reads MNHEY; CDR2 reads SVGAGI. CDR3 nucleotide sequence: TGTGCCAGCAGTTACTCGAACAGGGGCAATCAGCCCCAGCATTTT. Its protein product is CASSYSNRGNQPQHF.

This chain connects TRBV7-6 to TRBJ2-1; 8 bases fit TRBD2. This CDR3 contains 17 residues. V gave up 4 bases and J gave up 0 bases; unmatched junction bases: 8. Germline lookup yields CDR1 SGHVS and CDR2 FNYEAQ. DNA of the CDR3: TGTGCCAGCAGCTCAAGAGGCGGGGGGAGCTCCTACAATGAGCAGTTCTTC. Its protein product is CASSSRGGGSSYNEQFF.

The chain is built from TRBV5-4 and TRBJ1-1; 8 positions match TRBD1. The CDR3 has 14 residues. Germline lookup yields CDR1 SGHNT and CDR2 YYREEE (reference sequence). J gave up 3 bases and V 0 bases, and 1 base lay outside the gene matches. The CDR3: CASSLDRGDTEAFF. For the CDR3, the DNA is TGTGCCAGCAGCTTGGACAGGGGGGACACTGAAGCTTTCTTT.

The chain couples TRBV19 to TRBJ2-7; D possibly corresponds to TRBD1 (6 bases). Germline assignment: CDR1 LNHDA and CDR2 SQIVND (reference sequence). V lost 6 bases and J 2 bases, leaving 11 bases between the germline ends. The CDR3 has 13 amino acids. The CDR3 reads CASRPAGAYEQYF. DNA of the CDR3: TGTGCCAGTAGGCCCGCAGGGGCCTACGAGCAGTACTTC.

The chain has TRBV7-3 and TRBJ2-1; TRBD1 might be the D (6 bases). Germline-derived CDR1 and CDR2 are SGHTA and FQGTGA. Trimming removed 5 bases from V and 2 bases from J, with 19 bases in between. The CDR3 runs to 17 residues. The CDR3 spells CASSPAPRGSTYNEQFF. For the CDR3, the DNA is TGTGCCAGCAGCCCCGCCCCGAGGGGGAGTACCTACAATGAGCAGTTCTTC.

The table lists this clone with a count of one. The V call is TRBV3-1 (or the pseudogene TRBV3-2), the J call TRBJ2-1; D remains ambiguous. The CDR3 loop spans 15 amino acids. In germline, CDR1 is LGHDT, CDR2 YNNKEL (reference sequence). The V and J ends lost 4 bases and 0 bases respectively, with 10 bases between them. Written as DNA, the CDR3 is TGTGCCAGCAGCCTTCGGTTGCCCTCCTACAATGAGCAGTTCTTC. Its translation is CASSLRLPSYNEQFF.

The genes are TRBV4-1 and TRBJ1-2, with a weak D call TRBD1 (6 bases). Germline-derived CDR1 and CDR2 are MGHRA and YSYEKL. Trimming left V 1 base short and J 7 bases short, with 13 bases between. The CDR3 is made up of 14 amino acids. The DNA for the CDR3 is TGCGCCAGCAGCCAAGTTACAGGGTCGACTGGCTACACCTTC. Translated, it gives CASSQVTGSTGYTF.

V gene TRBV5-1 combines with J gene TRBJ2-2; D possibly corresponds to TRBD2 (5 bases). The germline gives CDR1 SGHRS, CDR2 YFSETQ. The CDR3 consists of 14 residues. Trimming shortened V by 4 bases and J by 5 bases, and 12 bases separated the two germline ends. The CDR3, as DNA: TGCGCCAGCAGCAGCGGACGGATTACCGGGGAGCTGTTTTTT. This encodes CASSSGRITGELFF.

This clone was counted only a few times. V gene TRBV5-1 combines with J gene TRBJ1-1; perhaps TRBD1 as D (6 bases). The CDR3 runs 15 residues. CDR1 is SGHRS and CDR2 is YFSETQ in the germline V gene. The V and J ends lost 1 base and 1 base respectively, with 11 bases between them. Written as DNA, the CDR3 is TGCGCCAGCAGCTTGCCCGGGACATCGAACACTGAAGCTTTCTTT. This gives the protein CASSLPGTSNTEAFF.

The chain links TRBV7-9 to TRBJ1-1; 8 nucleotides line up with TRBD1. J was trimmed by 1 base and V by 5 bases; bases with no gene match: 6. The germline gives CDR1 SEHNR, CDR2 FQNEAQ (reference sequence). The CDR3 totals 15 residues. This chain's CDR3 is CASSTDRGGNTEAFF. The CDR3 DNA reads TGTGCCAGCAGCACCGACAGGGGAGGGAACACTGAAGCTTTCTTT.

The chain links TRBV12-5 to TRBJ2-1, with no clear D. Germline CDR1 LGHNT, CDR2 FRNRAP. Trimming took 3 bases from V and 7 from J, leaving 13 bases between them. This CDR3 contains 14 residues. The CDR3 DNA is TGTGCTAGTGGTTTCCCCTATACTATGAATGAGCAGTTCTTC. Its protein is CASGFPYTMNEQFF.

In its sample, this clone was seen a few times. The gene calls are TRBV24-1 and TRBJ2-5, with 11 bases identical to TRBD2. The CDR3 runs 15 residues. V lost 5 bases and J lost 1; bases outside the gene matches: 2. Looked up from germline, CDR1 is KGHDR and CDR2 is SFDVKD. CDR3 DNA sequence: TGTGCCACCAGTGCTAGCGGGGGGCTCCAAGAGACCCAGTACTTC. Translation: CATSASGGLQETQYF.

The V call is TRBV4-2, the J call TRBJ2-3; 8 bases agree with TRBD2. J lost 5 bases, V lost 0 bases, and 13 bases had no gene match. In germline, CDR1 is LGHNA, CDR2 YNFKEQ. The CDR3 runs 18 residues. The CDR3 bases are TGTGCCAGCAGCCAAGAGGTAGCGGGGTTCTCCGGTGGAGATACGCAGTATTTT. Translating it yields CASSQEVAGFSGGDTQYF.

The chain couples TRBV6-5 to TRBJ2-7; possibly TRBD2 for D (5 bases). The V and J ends lost 6 bases and 1 base respectively, with 13 bases between them. There are 14 residues in the CDR3. From germline, CDR1 is MNHEY and CDR2 SVGAGI. The CDR3 region has the DNA TGTGCCAGCAGGAGATCCGGGGTGTCCTACGAGCAGTACGTC. It encodes CASRRSGVSYEQYV.